Detailed here is one TCR beta chain. This record belongs to a study of T-cell memory formation after mild COVID-19. TCRdb recomputed calls from the 5' RACE reads with MiXCR, one row per CDR3 protein. In the table there are some 210,000 distinct CDR3 sequences, roughly 27% of which are singletons. This CDR3 contains 20 residues. Trimming took off 3 bases at V and 1 base at J, with 27 bases between the two ends. Germline-derived CDR1 and CDR2 are SEHNR and FQNEAQ (reference sequence). This sequence was found in an adult woman who had mild COVID-19 (a few samples of this study predate the infection). Cell type and time point are not known. The sample consisted of PBMCs or a T cell subset sorted from them (not recorded which). This chain uses TRBV7-9 with TRBJ2-5; D gene uncertain. The CDR3 coding sequence is TGTGCCAGCAGCTTCCTCGAGGCGCGCGGTCTAGGGTCCCGCCAAGAGACCCAGTACTTC. Encoded protein: CASSFLEARGLGSRQETQYF.